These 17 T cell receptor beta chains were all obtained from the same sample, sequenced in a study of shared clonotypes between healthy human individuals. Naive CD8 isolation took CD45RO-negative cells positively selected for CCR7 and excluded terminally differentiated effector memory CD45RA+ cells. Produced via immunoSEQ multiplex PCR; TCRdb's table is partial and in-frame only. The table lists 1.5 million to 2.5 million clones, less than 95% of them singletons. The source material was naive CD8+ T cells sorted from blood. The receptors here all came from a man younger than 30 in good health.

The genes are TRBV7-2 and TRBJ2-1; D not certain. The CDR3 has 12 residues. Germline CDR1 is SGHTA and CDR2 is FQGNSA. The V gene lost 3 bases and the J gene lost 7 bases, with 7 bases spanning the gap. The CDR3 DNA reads TGTGCCAGCAGCTTGATCTATAATGAGCAGTTCTTC. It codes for CASSLIYNEQFF.

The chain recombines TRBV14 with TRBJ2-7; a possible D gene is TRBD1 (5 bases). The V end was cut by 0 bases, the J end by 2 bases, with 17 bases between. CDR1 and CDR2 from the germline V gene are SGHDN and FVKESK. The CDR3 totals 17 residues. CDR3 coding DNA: TGTGCCAGCAGCCAAGACAGAGCCGCAGGGTGGACCTACGAGCAGTACTTC. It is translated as CASSQDRAAGWTYEQYF.

This chain's CDR3 is CASSLGQAKYEQYF. CDR3 nucleotides: TGCGCCAGCAGCTTGGGACAGGCGAAATACGAGCAGTACTTC. The chain links TRBV5-1 to TRBJ2-7; D might be TRBD1 (6 bases). The CDR3 loop spans 14 amino acids. V was shortened by 0 bases and J by 4 bases, with 11 bases between the two germline ends. The germline V gene has CDR1 SGHRS and CDR2 YFSETQ.

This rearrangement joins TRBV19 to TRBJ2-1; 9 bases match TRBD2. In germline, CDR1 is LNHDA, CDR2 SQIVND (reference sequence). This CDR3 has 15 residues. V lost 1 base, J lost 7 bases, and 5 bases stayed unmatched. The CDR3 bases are TGTGCCAGTAGTATAGTTGCGGGAGGGCAAAATGAGCAGTTCTTC. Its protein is CASSIVAGGQNEQFF.

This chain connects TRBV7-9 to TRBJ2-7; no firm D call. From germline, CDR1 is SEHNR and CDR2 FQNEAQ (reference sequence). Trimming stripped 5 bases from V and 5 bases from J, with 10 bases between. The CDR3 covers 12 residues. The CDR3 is CASSPDADEQYF. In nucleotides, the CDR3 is TGTGCCAGCAGCCCTGACGCGGACGAGCAGTACTTC.

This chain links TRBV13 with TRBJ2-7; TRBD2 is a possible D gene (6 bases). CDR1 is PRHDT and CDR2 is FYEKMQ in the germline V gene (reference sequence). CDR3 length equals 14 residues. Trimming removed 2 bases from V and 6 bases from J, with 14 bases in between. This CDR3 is CASSLRGSLGEQYF. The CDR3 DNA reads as TGTGCCAGCAGCTTACGGGGGTCCCTCGGCGAGCAGTACTTC.

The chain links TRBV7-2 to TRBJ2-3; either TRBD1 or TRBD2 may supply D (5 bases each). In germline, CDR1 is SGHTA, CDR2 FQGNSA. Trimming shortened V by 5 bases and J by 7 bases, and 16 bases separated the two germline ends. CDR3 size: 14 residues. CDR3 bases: TGTGCCAGCAGCGGATCCGGGACGTATTATACGCAGTATTTT. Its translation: CASSGSGTYYTQYF.

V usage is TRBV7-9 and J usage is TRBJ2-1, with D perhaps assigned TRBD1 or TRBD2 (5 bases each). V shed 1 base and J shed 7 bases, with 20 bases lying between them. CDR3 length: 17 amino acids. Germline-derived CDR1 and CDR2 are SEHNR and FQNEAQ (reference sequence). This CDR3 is CASSLGGEWVLGNEQFF. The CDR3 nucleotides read TGTGCCAGCAGCTTAGGAGGGGAGTGGGTCCTGGGGAATGAGCAGTTCTTC.

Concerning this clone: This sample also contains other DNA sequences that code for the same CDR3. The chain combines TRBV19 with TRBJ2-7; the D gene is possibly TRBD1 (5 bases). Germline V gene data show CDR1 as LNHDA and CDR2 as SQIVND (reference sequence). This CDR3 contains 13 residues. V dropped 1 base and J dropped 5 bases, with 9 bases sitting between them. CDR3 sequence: CASSIGTGHEQYF. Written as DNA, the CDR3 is TGTGCCAGTAGTATAGGTACAGGCCACGAGCAGTACTTC.

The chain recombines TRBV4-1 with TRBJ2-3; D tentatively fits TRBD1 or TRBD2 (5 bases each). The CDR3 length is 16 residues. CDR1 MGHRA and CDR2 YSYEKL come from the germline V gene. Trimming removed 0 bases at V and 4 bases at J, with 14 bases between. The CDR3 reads CASSQEPLGAADTQYF. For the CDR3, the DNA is TGCGCCAGCAGCCAAGAGCCCCTCGGGGCCGCAGATACGCAGTATTTT.

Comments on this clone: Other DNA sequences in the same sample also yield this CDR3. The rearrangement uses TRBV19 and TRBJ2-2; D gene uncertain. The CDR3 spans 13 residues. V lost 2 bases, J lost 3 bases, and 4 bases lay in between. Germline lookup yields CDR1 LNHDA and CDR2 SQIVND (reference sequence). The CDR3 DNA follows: TGTGCCAGTAGTATAATGGACACCGGGGAGCTGTTTTTT. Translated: CASSIMDTGELFF.

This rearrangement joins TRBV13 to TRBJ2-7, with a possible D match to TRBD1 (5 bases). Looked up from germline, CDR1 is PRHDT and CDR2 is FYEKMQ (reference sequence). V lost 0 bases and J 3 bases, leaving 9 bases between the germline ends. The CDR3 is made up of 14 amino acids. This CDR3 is CASSLGGRNYEQYF. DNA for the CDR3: TGTGCCAGCAGCTTAGGGGGGCGAAACTACGAGCAGTACTTC.

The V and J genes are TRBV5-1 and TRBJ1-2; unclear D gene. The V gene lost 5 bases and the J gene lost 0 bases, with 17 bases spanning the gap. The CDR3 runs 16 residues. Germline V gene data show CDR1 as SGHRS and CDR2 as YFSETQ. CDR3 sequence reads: CASRPLMMGSNYGYTF. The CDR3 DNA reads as TGCGCCAGCAGGCCCCTCATGATGGGGTCTAACTATGGCTACACCTTC.

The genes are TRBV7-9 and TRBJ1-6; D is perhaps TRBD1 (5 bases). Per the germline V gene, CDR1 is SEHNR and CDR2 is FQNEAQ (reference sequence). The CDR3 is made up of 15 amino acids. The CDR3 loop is CATSRVPGGDSPLHF. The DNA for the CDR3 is TGTGCGACCTCCCGGGTCCCGGGAGGGGATTCACCCCTCCACTTT.

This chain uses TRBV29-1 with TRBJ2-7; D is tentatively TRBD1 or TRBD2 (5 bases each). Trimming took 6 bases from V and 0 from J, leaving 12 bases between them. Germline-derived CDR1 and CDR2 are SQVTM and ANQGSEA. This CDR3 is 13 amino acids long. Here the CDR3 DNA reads TGCAGCGTCGGAAGGGACCTCTCCTACGAGCAGTACTTC. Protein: CSVGRDLSYEQYF.

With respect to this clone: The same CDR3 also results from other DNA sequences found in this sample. DNA for the CDR3: TGTGCCAGCAGTCCCACAGGGTTGGAAGAGACCCAGTACTTC. Encoded protein: CASSPTGLEETQYF. J is TRBJ2-5 and V is TRBV28, with D tentatively TRBD1 (6 bases). The CDR3 consists of 14 residues. V was clipped by 5 bases and J by 3 bases, with 13 bases between them. CDR1 is MDHEN, CDR2 SYDVKM, per germline.

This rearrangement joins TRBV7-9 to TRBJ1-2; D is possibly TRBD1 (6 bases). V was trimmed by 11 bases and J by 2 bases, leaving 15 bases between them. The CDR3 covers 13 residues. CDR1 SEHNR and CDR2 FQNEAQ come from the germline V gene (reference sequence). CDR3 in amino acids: CASRAGDNYGYTF. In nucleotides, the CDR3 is TGTGCCTCCCGGGCAGGGGACAACTATGGCTACACCTTC. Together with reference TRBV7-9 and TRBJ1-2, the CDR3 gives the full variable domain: DTGVSQNPRHKITKRGQNVTFRCDPISEHNRLYWYRQTLGQGPEFLTYFQNEAQLEKSRLLSDRFSAERPKGSFSTLEIQRTEQGDSAMYLCASRAGDNYGYTFGSGTRLTVV.